This T cell receptor beta chain was sequenced for a study of T cell changes during pregnancy in multiple sclerosis. Sequenced by immunoSEQ multiplex PCR; TCRdb stores in-frame clones only, minus some. This sample yields about 110,000 clones, of which about 93% are seen a single time; roughly 1.4% belongs to the top ten. V was clipped by 0 bases and J by 4 bases; unmatched bases: 17. The length of the CDR3 is 21 residues. CDR1 and CDR2 from the germline V gene are MNHEY and SMNVEV (reference sequence). The V and J genes are TRBV27 and TRBJ2-1; 11 nucleotides align to TRBD2. The sample consisted of peripheral blood, taken in the third trimester of pregnancy. The source is a female donor with multiple sclerosis, enrolled in a pregnancy study. CDR3: CASSLSGRQGVSGRAYNEQFF. The DNA for the CDR3 is TGTGCCAGCAGTTTATCCGGCCGACAGGGGGTTAGCGGGAGGGCGTACAATGAGCAGTTCTTC.